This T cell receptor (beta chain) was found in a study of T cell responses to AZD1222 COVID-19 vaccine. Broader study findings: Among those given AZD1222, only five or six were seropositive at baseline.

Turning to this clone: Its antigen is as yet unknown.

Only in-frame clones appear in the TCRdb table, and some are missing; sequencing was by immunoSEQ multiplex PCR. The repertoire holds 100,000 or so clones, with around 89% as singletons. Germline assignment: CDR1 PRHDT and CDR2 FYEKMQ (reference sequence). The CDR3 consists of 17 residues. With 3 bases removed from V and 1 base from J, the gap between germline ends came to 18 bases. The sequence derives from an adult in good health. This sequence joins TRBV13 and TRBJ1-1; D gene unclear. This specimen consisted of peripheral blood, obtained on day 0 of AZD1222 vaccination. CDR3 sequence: CASSLPESGRRNTEAFF. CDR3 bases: TGTGCCAGCAGCTTGCCTGAATCCGGACGGAGGAACACTGAAGCTTTCTTT.